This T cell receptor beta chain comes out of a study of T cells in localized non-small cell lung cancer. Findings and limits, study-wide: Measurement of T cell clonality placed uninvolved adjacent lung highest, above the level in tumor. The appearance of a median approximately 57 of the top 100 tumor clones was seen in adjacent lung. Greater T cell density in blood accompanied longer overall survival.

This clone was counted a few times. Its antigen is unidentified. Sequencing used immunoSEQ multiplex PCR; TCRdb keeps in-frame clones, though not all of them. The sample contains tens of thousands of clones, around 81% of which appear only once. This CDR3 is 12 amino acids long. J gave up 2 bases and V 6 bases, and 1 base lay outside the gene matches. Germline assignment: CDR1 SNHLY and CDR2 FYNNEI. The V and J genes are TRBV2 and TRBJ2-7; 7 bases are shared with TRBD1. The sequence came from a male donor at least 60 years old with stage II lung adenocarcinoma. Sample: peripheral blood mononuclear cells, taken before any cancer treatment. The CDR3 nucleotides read TGTGCCAGCAGGGGACAGCCCTACGAGCAGTACTTC. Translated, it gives CASRGQPYEQYF.